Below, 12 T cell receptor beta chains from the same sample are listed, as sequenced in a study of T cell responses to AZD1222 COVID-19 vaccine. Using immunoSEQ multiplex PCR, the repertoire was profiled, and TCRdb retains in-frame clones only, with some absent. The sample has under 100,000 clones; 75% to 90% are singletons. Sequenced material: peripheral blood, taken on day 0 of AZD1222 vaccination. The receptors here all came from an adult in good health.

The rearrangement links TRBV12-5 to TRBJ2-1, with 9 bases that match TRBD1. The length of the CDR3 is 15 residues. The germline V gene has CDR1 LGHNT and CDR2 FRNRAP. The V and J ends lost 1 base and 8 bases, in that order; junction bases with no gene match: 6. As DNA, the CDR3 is TGTGCTAGTGGTTTGGGGGACAGGGTAACCGATGAGCAGTTCTTC. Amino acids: CASGLGDRVTDEQFF.

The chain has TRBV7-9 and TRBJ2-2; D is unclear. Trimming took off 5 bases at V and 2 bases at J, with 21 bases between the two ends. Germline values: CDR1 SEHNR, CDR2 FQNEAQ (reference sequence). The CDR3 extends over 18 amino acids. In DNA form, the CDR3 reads TGTGCCAGCAGCCTCACCAGAAGAGACACTTCTAACACCGGGGAGCTGTTTTTT. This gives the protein CASSLTRRDTSNTGELFF.

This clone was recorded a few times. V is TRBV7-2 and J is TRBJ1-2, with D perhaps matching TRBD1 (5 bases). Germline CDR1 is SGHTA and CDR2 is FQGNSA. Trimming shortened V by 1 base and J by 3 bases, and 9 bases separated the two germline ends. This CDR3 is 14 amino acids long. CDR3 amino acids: CASSLGPGDYGYTF. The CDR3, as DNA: TGTGCCAGCAGCTTAGGTCCGGGGGACTATGGCTACACCTTC.

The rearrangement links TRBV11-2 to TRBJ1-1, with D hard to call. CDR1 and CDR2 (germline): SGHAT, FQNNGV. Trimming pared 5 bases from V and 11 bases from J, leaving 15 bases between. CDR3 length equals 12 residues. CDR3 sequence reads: CASSPEPLRAFF. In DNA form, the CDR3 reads TGTGCCAGCAGCCCAGAACCCCTTCGGGCTTTCTTT.

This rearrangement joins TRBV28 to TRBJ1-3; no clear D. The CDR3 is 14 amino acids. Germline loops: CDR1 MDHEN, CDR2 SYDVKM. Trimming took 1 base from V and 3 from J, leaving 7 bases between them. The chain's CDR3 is CASSLFPDGNTIYF. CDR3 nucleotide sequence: TGTGCCAGCAGTTTATTTCCAGATGGAAACACCATATATTTT. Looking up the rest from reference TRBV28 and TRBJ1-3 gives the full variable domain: DVKVTQSSRYLVKRTGEKVFLECVQDMDHENMFWYRQDPGLGLRLIYFSYDVKMKEKGDIPEGYSVSREKKERFSLILESASTNQTSMYLCASSLFPDGNTIYFGEGSWLTVV.

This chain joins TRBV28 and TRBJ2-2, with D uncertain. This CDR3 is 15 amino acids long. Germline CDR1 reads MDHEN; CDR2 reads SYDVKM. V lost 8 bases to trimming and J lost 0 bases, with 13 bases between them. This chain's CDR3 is CASYSAQSNTGELFF. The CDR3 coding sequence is TGTGCCAGCTATTCTGCCCAATCGAACACCGGGGAGCTGTTTTTT.

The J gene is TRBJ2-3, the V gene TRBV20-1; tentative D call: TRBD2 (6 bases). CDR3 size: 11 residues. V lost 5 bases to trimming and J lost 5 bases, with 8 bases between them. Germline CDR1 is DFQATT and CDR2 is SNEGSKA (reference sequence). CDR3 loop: CSAYSGDTQYF. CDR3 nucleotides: TGCAGTGCTTATAGCGGAGATACGCAGTATTTT.

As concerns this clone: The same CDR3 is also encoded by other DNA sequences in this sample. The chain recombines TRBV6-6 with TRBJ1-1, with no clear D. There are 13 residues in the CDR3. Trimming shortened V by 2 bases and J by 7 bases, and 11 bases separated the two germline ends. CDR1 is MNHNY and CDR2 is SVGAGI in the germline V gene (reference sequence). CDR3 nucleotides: TGTGCCAGCAGTTACGGCCACCTATATGAAGCTTTCTTT. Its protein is CASSYGHLYEAFF.

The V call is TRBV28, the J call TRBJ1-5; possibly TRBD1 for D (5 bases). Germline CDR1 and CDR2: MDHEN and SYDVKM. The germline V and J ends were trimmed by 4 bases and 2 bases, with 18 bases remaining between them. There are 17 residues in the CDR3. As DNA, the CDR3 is TGTGCCAGCAGTTCCCCGGGTTCAGGGAGAGGCAATCAGCCCCAGCATTTT. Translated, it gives CASSSPGSGRGNQPQHF.

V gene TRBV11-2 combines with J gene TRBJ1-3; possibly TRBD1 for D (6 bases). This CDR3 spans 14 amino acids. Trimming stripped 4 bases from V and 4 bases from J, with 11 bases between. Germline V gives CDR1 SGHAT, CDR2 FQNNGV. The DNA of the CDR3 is TGTGCCAGCAGCTCCTCCAGGGGCGGAAACACCATATATTTT. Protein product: CASSSSRGGNTIYF.

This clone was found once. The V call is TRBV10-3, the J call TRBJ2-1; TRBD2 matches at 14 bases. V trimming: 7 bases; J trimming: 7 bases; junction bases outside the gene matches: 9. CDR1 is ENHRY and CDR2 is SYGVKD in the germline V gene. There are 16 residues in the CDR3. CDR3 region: CAIMNTGTSGRNEQFF. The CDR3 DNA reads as TGTGCCATCATGAATACCGGGACTAGCGGGAGAAATGAGCAGTTCTTC.

This chain's CDR3 is CASSQEPAGVGTDTQYF. CDR3 sequence (DNA): TGTGCCAGCAGCCAAGAACCAGCGGGAGTTGGCACAGATACGCAGTATTTT. V usage is TRBV3-1 (or the pseudogene TRBV3-2) and J usage is TRBJ2-3; the match to TRBD2 covers 8 bases. This CDR3 contains 17 residues. V gave up 0 bases and J gave up 1 base; unmatched junction bases: 6. Germline CDR1 and CDR2: LGHDT and YNNKEL (reference sequence).